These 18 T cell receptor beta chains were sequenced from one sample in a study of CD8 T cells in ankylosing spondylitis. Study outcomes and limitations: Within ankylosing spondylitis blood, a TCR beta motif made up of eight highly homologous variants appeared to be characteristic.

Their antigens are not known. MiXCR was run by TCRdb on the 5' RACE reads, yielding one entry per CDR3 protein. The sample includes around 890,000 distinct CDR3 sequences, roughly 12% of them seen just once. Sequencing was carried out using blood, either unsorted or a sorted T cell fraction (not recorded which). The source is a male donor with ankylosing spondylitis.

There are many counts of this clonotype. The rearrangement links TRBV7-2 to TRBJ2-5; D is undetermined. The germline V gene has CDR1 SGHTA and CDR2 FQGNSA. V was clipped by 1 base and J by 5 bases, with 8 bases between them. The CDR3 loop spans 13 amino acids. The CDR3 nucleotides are TGTGCCAGCAGCTTAGGGCCCCCCGAGACCCAGTACTTC. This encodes CASSLGPPETQYF.

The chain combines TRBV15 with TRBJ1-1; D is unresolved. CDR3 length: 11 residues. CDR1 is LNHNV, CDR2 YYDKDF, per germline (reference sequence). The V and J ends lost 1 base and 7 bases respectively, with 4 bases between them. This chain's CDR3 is CATSRVSEAFF. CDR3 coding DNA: TGTGCCACCAGCAGAGTGAGTGAAGCTTTCTTT.

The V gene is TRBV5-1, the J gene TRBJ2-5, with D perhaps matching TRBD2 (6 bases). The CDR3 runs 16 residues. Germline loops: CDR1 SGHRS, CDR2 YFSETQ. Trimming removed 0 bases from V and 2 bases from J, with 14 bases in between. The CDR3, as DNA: TGCGCCAGCAGCTTGGCTGGCGGGATCAATCAAGAGACCCAGTACTTC. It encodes CASSLAGGINQETQYF.

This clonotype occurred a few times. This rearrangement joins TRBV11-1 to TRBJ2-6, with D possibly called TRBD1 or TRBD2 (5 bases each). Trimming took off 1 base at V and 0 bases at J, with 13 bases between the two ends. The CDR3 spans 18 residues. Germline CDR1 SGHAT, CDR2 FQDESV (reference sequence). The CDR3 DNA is TGTGCCAGCAGCTTAGAACTTTCCGGGACCTCTGGGGCCAACGTCCTGACTTTC. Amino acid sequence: CASSLELSGTSGANVLTF.

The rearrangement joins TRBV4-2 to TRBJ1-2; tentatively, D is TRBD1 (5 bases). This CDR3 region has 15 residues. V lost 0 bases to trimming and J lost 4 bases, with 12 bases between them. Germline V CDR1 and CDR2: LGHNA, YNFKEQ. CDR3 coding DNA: TGTGCCAGCAGCCAAGACAGGGTCGGGCCCTATGGCTACACCTTC. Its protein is CASSQDRVGPYGYTF.

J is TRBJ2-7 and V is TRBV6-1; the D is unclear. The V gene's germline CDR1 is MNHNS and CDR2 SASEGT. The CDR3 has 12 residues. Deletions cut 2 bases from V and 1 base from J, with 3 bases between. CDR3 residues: CASSERSYEQYF. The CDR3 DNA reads TGTGCCAGCAGTGAAAGGTCCTACGAGCAGTACTTC.

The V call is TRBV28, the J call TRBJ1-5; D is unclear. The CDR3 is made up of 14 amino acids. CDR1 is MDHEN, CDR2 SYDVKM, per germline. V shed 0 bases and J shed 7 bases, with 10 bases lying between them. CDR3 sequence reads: CASSLWGSDQPQHF. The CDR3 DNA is TGTGCCAGCAGTTTATGGGGGTCCGACCAGCCCCAGCATTTT.

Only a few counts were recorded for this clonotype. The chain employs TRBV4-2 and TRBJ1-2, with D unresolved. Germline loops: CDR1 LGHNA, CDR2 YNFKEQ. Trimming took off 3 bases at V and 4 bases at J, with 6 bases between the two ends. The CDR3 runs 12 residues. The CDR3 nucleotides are TGTGCCAGCAGCCAGCCGGCCTATGGCTACACCTTC. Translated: CASSQPAYGYTF.

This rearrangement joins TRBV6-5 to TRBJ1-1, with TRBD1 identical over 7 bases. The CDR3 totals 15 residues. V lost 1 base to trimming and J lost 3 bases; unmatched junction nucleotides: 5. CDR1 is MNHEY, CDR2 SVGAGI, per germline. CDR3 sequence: CASSYLTGWDTEAFF. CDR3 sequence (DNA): TGTGCCAGCAGTTACTTGACAGGGTGGGACACTGAAGCTTTCTTT.

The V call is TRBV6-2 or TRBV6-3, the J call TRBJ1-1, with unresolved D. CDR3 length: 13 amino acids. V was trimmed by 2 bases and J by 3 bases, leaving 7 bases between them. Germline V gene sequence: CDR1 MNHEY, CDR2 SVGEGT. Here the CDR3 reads CASSYRSYTEAFF. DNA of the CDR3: TGTGCCAGCAGTTACCGTTCATACACTGAAGCTTTCTTT.

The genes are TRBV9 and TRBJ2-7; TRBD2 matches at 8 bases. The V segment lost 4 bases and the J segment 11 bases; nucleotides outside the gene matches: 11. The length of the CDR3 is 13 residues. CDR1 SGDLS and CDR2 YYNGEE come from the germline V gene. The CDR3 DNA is TGTGCCAGCAGCTCCGATCGGGAGGGGTCAAAGTACTTC. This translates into CASSSDREGSKYF.

CDR3 loop: CASSYWDYKQYF. CDR3 nucleotides: TGTGCCAGCAGCTATTGGGACTATAAGCAGTACTTC. This chain connects TRBV5-6 to TRBJ2-7; 7 nucleotides match TRBD2. CDR3 length: 12 amino acids. Germline V CDR1 and CDR2: SGHDT, YYEEEE. With V trimmed by 3 bases and J by 8 bases, 5 bases remained unmatched.

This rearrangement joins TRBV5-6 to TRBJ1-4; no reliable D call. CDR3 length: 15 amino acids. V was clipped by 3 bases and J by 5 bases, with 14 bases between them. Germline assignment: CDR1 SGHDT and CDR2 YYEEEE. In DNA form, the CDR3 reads TGTGCCAGCAGCTACGAATTATCGGCCAATGAAAAACTGTTTTTT. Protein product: CASSYELSANEKLFF.

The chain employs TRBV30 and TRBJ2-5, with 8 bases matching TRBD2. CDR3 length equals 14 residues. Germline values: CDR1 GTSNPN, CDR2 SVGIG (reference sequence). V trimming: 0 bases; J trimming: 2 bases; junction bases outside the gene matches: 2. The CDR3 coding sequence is TGTGCCTGGAGTGTACTAGCGGCTCAAGAGACCCAGTACTTC. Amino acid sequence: CAWSVLAAQETQYF. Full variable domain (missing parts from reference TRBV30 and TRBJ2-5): SQTIHQWPATLVQPVGSPLSLECTVEGTSNPNLYWYRQAAGRGLQLLFYSVGIGQISSEVPQNLSASRPQDRQFILSSKKLLLSDSGFYLCAWSVLAAQETQYFGPGTRLLVL.

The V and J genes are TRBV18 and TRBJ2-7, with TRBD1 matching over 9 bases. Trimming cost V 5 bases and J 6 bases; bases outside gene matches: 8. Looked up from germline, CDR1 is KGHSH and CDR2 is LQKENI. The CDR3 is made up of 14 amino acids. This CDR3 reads CASSAWTGVGEQYF. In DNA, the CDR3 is TGTGCCAGCTCAGCCTGGACAGGGGTGGGCGAGCAGTACTTC. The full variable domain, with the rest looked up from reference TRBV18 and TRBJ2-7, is NAGVMQNPRHLVRRRGQEARLRCSPMKGHSHVYWYRQLPEEGLKFMVYLQKENIIDESGMPKERFSAEFPKEGPSILRIQQVVRGDSAAYFCASSAWTGVGEQYFGPGTRLTVT.

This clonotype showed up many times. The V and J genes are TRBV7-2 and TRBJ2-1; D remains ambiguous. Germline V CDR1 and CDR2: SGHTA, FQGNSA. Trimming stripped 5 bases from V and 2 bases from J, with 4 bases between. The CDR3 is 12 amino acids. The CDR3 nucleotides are TGTGCCAGCAGCCGGACCTACAATGAGCAGTTCTTC. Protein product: CASSRTYNEQFF.

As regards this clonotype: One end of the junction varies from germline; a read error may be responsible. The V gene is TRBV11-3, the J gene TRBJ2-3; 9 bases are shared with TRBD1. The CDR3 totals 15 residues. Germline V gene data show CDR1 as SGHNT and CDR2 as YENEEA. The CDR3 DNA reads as TGTGCCAGCAGCGTAGAGGGACAGGGTCCAGATACGCAGTATTTT. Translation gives CASSVEGQGPDTQYF.

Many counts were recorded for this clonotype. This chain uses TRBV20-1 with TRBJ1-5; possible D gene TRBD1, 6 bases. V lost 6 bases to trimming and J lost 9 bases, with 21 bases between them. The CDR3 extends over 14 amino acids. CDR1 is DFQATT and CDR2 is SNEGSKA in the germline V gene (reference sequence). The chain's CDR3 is CSAHRAGAYRPQHF. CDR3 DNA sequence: TGCAGTGCGCACAGGGCGGGGGCCTATCGGCCCCAGCATTTT.